The 18 T cell receptor beta chains below all came from one sample that was sequenced in a study of OX40 agonist ivuxolimab in advanced cancers. Sequencing used immunoSEQ multiplex PCR; TCRdb keeps in-frame clones, though not all of them. The table lists some 18,000 clones, 90% of them singletons. This specimen was CD4+ or CD8+ T cells sorted from blood, taken in a trial of the OX40 agonist ivuxolimab. Every receptor here comes from an adult with an advanced solid tumor such as melanoma, head and neck, liver or kidney cancer.

CDR3 nucleotide sequence: TGTGCCAGCAGTTTATGGAGGGGAGGTACTGAAGCTTTCTTT. Protein: CASSLWRGGTEAFF. The J gene is TRBJ1-1, the V gene TRBV28; D possibly corresponds to TRBD1 (5 bases). The germline V gene has CDR1 MDHEN and CDR2 SYDVKM. Trimming removed 0 bases from V and 5 bases from J, with 10 bases in between. This CDR3 region has 14 residues.

V is TRBV7-2 and J is TRBJ2-7, with 7 bases identical to TRBD2. With V trimmed by 3 bases and J by 7 bases, 12 bases remained unmatched. The CDR3 sequence is 15 residues long. Per the germline V gene, CDR1 is SGHTA and CDR2 is FQGNSA. In DNA, the CDR3 is TGTGCCAGCAGCTTCTACGGGAGGCCCGAGGGGGAGCAGTACTTC. Its translation is CASSFYGRPEGEQYF. The complete variable domain, with remaining parts taken from reference TRBV7-2 and TRBJ2-7, reads GAGVSQSPSNKVTEKGKDVELRCDPISGHTALYWYRQSLGQGLEFLIYFQGNSAPDKSGLPSDRFSAERTGGSVSTLTIQRTQQEDSAVYLCASSFYGRPEGEQYFGPGTRLTVT.

The chain combines TRBV28 with TRBJ2-5; perhaps TRBD2 as D (5 bases). This CDR3 has 15 amino acids. Germline CDR1 reads MDHEN; CDR2 reads SYDVKM. The V and J ends lost 5 bases and 7 bases respectively, with 20 bases between them. CDR3 protein: CASSPIVRGLGTQYF. The DNA for the CDR3 is TGTGCCAGCAGTCCGATCGTGCGCGGGCTAGGGACCCAGTACTTC.

The gene calls are TRBV20-1 and TRBJ2-7; D call uncertain. V was shortened by 3 bases and J by 0 bases, with 3 bases between the two germline ends. This CDR3 has 11 amino acids. The germline V gene has CDR1 DFQATT and CDR2 SNEGSKA (reference sequence). The CDR3 region is CSARYSYEQYF. The CDR3 DNA is TGCAGTGCTAGGTACTCCTACGAGCAGTACTTC.

CDR3 amino acids: CASSLALAPTNEQFF. The CDR3 DNA reads as TGTGCCAGCAGCTTGGCCCTAGCGCCGACCAATGAGCAGTTCTTC. This sequence joins TRBV5-6 and TRBJ2-1; weak D call: TRBD2 (6 bases). V dropped 0 bases and J dropped 6 bases, with 13 bases sitting between them. Germline assignment: CDR1 SGHDT and CDR2 YYEEEE. The CDR3 totals 15 residues.

The chain couples TRBV19 to TRBJ2-7; 9 nucleotides agree with TRBD1. Per the germline V gene, CDR1 is LNHDA and CDR2 is SQIVND (reference sequence). Trimming took 6 bases from V and 0 from J; bases not matched to a gene: 6. The CDR3 has 15 residues. CDR3 protein: CASSPGTGSSYEQYF. The CDR3 region has the DNA TGTGCCAGTAGCCCTGGGACAGGGAGCTCCTACGAGCAGTACTTC.

The rearrangement joins TRBV19 to TRBJ1-5, with 12 bases lining up with TRBD1. There are 15 residues in the CDR3. The V gene end was trimmed by 7 bases and the J gene end by 6 bases; junction bases not matched to a gene: 7. The germline V gene encodes CDR1 LNHDA and CDR2 SQIVND (reference sequence). The CDR3 DNA reads as TGTGCCAGTATAGGGGACAGGGGGCTCGGTCAGCCCCAGCATTTT. Translating it yields CASIGDRGLGQPQHF.

The chain is built from TRBV29-1 and TRBJ2-2, with 7 bases fitting TRBD1. J lost 3 bases, V lost 1 base, and 8 bases had no gene match. This CDR3 contains 16 residues. From germline, CDR1 is SQVTM and CDR2 ANQGSEA. The CDR3 DNA follows: TGCAGCGTTGAAGGGGCAGGGGGTCGGTACACCGGGGAGCTGTTTTTT. This gives the protein CSVEGAGGRYTGELFF.

The V call is TRBV4-3, the J call TRBJ1-1; 8 bases line up with TRBD1. V gave up 4 bases and J gave up 11 bases; unmatched junction bases: 6. The CDR3 extends over 12 amino acids. Germline CDR1 reads LGHNA; CDR2 reads YSLEER. The CDR3 DNA is TGCGCCAGCAGCCGACCAGGGGGCTATGCTTTCTTT. Encoded protein: CASSRPGGYAFF.

This clone was seen a single time. CDR3 DNA: TGTGCCAGCAGCTTAGACATACTAGACACAGATACGCAGTATTTT. The encoded protein is CASSLDILDTDTQYF. The chain joins TRBV11-1 to TRBJ2-3, with a tentative D call TRBD2 (5 bases). CDR1 SGHAT and CDR2 FQDESV come from the germline V gene (reference sequence). V lost 1 base and J lost 2, with 10 bases in between. CDR3 size: 15 residues.

The chain uses TRBV6-1 and TRBJ1-5, with 7 bases that match TRBD1. V shed 6 bases and J 4 bases; nucleotides not matched to a gene: 9. Germline CDR1 is MNHNS and CDR2 is SASEGT. The CDR3 is made up of 15 amino acids. The CDR3 loop is CASSNRGGGNQPQHF. CDR3 nucleotide sequence: TGTGCCAGCAGCAACAGGGGCGGGGGGAATCAGCCCCAGCATTTT.

V and J are TRBV19 and TRBJ2-3; the D gene is possibly TRBD1 (6 bases). Per the germline V gene, CDR1 is LNHDA and CDR2 is SQIVND (reference sequence). The CDR3 loop spans 14 amino acids. The V gene lost 7 bases and the J gene lost 5 bases, with 16 bases spanning the gap. Here the CDR3 reads CASNYRAMEDTQYF. The DNA of the CDR3 is TGTGCCAGTAACTACAGGGCTATGGAAGATACGCAGTATTTT.

The chain combines TRBV27 with TRBJ2-7, with 9 bases that match TRBD2. The CDR3 has 14 residues. J gave up 3 bases and V 4 bases, and 4 bases lay outside the gene matches. Looked up from germline, CDR1 is MNHEY and CDR2 is SMNVEV (reference sequence). DNA for the CDR3: TGTGCCAGCAGTTGGCAGCGGGAGGACTACGAGCAGTACTTC. Residues: CASSWQREDYEQYF.

V and J are TRBV5-6 and TRBJ2-3; D perhaps matches TRBD1 (6 bases). Looked up from germline, CDR1 is SGHDT and CDR2 is YYEEEE. V was trimmed by 4 bases and J by 2 bases, leaving 14 bases between them. The CDR3 has 15 amino acids. DNA for the CDR3: TGTGCCAGCAGCGCTGACAGGAGGATCACAGATACGCAGTATTTT. It encodes CASSADRRITDTQYF.

This chain connects TRBV14 to TRBJ2-1; D not certain. The V end was cut by 1 base, the J end by 8 bases, with 3 bases between. The CDR3 consists of 11 residues. Per germline, CDR1 SGHDN and CDR2 FVKESK. The CDR3 protein is CASSQVDEQFF. DNA of the CDR3: TGTGCCAGCAGCCAAGTCGATGAGCAGTTCTTC.

The CDR3 is CASSPSGRRETQYF. The DNA for the CDR3 is TGTGCCAGCAGCCCCTCAGGGAGACGGGAGACCCAGTACTTC. The rearrangement links TRBV7-9 to TRBJ2-5; D is possibly TRBD1 or TRBD2 (5 bases each). CDR1 and CDR2 (germline): SEHNR, FQNEAQ (reference sequence). The ends were cut back, 5 bases at V and 5 bases at J, with 15 bases in the middle. The CDR3 totals 14 residues.

The chain joins TRBV29-1 to TRBJ2-1; the match to TRBD2 covers 7 bases. CDR1 is SQVTM, CDR2 ANQGSEA, per germline. The CDR3 totals 16 residues. Trimming took 8 bases from V and 0 from J; bases not matched to a gene: 13. CDR3: CSPLSGISGSYNEQFF. The CDR3 DNA sequence: TGCAGCCCCCTCAGCGGGATCAGCGGCTCCTACAATGAGCAGTTCTTC.

The chain couples TRBV28 to TRBJ2-4, with D unresolved. V was clipped by 3 bases and J by 0 bases, with 6 bases between them. CDR3 length equals 14 residues. CDR1 is MDHEN, CDR2 SYDVKM, per germline. The CDR3 DNA reads TGTGCCAGCAGTTTGGCGCGAGCCAAAAACATTCAGTACTTC. Its translation is CASSLARAKNIQYF.